These 3 T cell receptor beta chains came from one sample sequenced in a study of shared clonotypes between healthy human individuals. This table comes from immunoSEQ multiplex PCR, and its TCRdb copy is limited to in-frame clones, with some not included. The table has 1,400,000 or so clones, around 98.5% seen once; the top ten hold approximately 0.4%. The specimen sequenced was naive CD4+ T cells sorted from blood. Indicated subset: CD45RA+ positively selected. The origin of the receptors is a young man in good health.

This chain connects TRBV18 to TRBJ2-4, with D unclear. The germline V gene encodes CDR1 KGHSH and CDR2 LQKENI. The ends were cut back, 1 base at V and 8 bases at J, with 12 bases in the middle. This CDR3 is built from 14 residues. The CDR3 is CASSPLRAADIQYF. The DNA for the CDR3 is TGTGCCAGCTCACCACTCCGTGCTGCGGACATTCAGTACTTC.

The chain couples TRBV25-1 to TRBJ2-5, with 11 bases identical to TRBD2. Germline assignment: CDR1 MGHDK and CDR2 SYGVNS. The CDR3 sequence is 17 residues long. The trim removed 5 bases at V and 5 bases at J, leaving 13 bases unmatched. The CDR3 nucleotides read TGTGCCAGCAGTCACTTAGCGGGAGGGCCGAGTTCGGAGACCCAGTACTTC. It specifies CASSHLAGGPSSETQYF.

The rearrangement uses TRBV29-1 and TRBJ1-5, with 8 bases matching TRBD1. V trimming: 5 bases; J trimming: 2 bases; junction bases outside the gene matches: 5. The germline V gene has CDR1 SQVTM and CDR2 ANQGSEA. The CDR3 runs 14 residues. The CDR3 region has the DNA TGCAGCGTTCTGACAGGGGATGGCAATCAGCCCCAGCATTTT. Amino acid sequence: CSVLTGDGNQPQHF.